Presented here are 2 T cell receptor beta chains from one specimen sequenced in a study of blood T cell repertoires in COVID-19. Using immunoSEQ multiplex PCR, the repertoire was profiled, and TCRdb retains in-frame clones only, with some absent. The data show under 350,000 clones, 86% seen once. The sample taken for sequencing was PBMCs or T cells enriched from blood (not recorded which). These receptors originate from a woman between 35 and 50 years old with acute COVID-19.

This clone was found a few times. V is TRBV2 and J is TRBJ2-2; no firm D call. Per the germline V gene, CDR1 is SNHLY and CDR2 is FYNNEI. The CDR3 spans 14 residues. The V and J ends lost 4 bases and 3 bases respectively, with 9 bases between them. CDR3 in amino acids: CASSVSPDTGELFF. CDR3 coding DNA: TGTGCCAGCAGTGTGTCTCCCGACACCGGGGAGCTGTTTTTT.

The chain joins TRBV23-1 to TRBJ1-3, with D perhaps matching TRBD1 (6 bases). TRBV23-1 is an open reading frame, and its role is uncertain. The CDR3 contains 17 residues. Trimming took off 3 bases at V and 0 bases at J, with 15 bases between the two ends. CDR3 in amino acids: CASSHPSQGLSGNTIYF. DNA for the CDR3: TGCGCCAGCAGTCATCCCTCACAGGGCCTCTCTGGAAACACCATATATTTT.